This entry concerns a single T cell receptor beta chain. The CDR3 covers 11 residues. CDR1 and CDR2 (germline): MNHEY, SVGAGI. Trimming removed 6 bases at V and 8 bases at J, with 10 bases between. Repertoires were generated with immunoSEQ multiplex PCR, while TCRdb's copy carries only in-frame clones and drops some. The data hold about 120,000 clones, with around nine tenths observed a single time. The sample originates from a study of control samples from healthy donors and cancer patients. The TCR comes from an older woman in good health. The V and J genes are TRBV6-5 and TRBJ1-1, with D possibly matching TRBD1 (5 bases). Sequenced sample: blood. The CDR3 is CASSRRQEAFF. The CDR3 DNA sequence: TGTGCCAGCAGCCGCCGACAGGAAGCTTTCTTT.